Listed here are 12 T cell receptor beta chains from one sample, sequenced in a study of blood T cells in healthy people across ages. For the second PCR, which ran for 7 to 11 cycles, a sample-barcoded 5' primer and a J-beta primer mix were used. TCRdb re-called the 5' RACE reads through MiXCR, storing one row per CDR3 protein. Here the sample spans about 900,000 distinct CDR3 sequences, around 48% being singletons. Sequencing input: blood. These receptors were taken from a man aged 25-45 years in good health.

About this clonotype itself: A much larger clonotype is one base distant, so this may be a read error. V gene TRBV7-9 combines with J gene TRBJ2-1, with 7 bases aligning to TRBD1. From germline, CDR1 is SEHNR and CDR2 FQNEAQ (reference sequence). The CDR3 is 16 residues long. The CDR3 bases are TGTTCCAGCAGCTTAGAGATGGCACAGGGGTACAATGAGCAGTTCTTC. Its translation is CSSSLEMAQGYNEQFF.

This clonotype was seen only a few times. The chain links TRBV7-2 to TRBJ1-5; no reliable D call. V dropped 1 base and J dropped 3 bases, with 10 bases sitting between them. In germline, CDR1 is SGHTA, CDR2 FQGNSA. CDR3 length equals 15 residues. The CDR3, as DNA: TGTGCCAGCAGCTTAGTCGGTGGGGTCAATCAGCCCCAGCATTTT. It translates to CASSLVGGVNQPQHF.

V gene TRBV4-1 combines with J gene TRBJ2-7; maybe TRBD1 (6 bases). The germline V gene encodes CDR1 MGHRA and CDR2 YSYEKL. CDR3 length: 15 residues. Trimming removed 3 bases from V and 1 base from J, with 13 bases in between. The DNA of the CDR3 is TGCGCCAGCAGCCACGCCGGGACAAGTTCCTACGAGCAGTACTTC. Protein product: CASSHAGTSSYEQYF.

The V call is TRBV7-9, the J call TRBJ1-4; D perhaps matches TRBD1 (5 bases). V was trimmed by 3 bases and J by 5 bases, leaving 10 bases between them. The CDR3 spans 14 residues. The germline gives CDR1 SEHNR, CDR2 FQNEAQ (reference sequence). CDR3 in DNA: TGTGCCAGCAGCTTGACAGTCGCCAATGAAAAACTGTTTTTT. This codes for CASSLTVANEKLFF.

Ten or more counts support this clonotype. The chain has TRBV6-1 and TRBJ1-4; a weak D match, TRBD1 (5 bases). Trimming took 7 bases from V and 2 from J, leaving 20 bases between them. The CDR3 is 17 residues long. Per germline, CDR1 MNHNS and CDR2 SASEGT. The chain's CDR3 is CASIPQERGATNEKLFF. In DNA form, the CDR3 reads TGTGCCAGCATCCCACAGGAAAGGGGCGCGACTAATGAAAAACTGTTTTTT.

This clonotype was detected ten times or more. Here the CDR3 DNA reads TGCGCCAGCAGCCTCCTCGGACAGGGTAGCTCTGGGGCCAACGTCCTGACTTTC. It translates to CASSLLGQGSSGANVLTF. V usage is TRBV4-1 and J usage is TRBJ2-6; 8 bases match TRBD1. Germline CDR1 MGHRA, CDR2 YSYEKL. The junction had 8 bases not matched to a gene; V was cut back by 4 bases and J by 0 bases. CDR3 length: 18 amino acids.

The CDR3 here is CASSHPPAGTYEQYF. The CDR3 coding sequence is TGTGCCAGCAGCCATCCCCCAGCGGGAACCTACGAGCAGTACTTC. The V call is TRBV3-1, the J call TRBJ2-7; 7 bases are shared with TRBD2. The V segment lost 3 bases and the J segment 2 bases; nucleotides outside the gene matches: 7. Germline CDR1 is LGHDT and CDR2 is YNNKEL (reference sequence). CDR3 length equals 15 residues.

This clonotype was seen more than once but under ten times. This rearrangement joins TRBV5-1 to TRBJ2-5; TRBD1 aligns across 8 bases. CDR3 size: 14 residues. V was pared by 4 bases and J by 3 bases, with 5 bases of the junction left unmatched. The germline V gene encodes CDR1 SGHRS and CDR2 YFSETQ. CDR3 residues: CASSLTGQEETQYF. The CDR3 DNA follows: TGCGCCAGCAGCCTAACGGGACAGGAAGAGACCCAGTACTTC.

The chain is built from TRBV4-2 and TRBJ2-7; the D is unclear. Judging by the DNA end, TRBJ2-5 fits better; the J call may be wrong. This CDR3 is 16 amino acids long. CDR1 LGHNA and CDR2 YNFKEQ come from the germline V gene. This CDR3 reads CASSQVISERSQTQYF. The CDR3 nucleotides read TGTGCCAGCAGCCAAGTTATTTCGGAGCGTTCTCAGACCCAGTACTTC.

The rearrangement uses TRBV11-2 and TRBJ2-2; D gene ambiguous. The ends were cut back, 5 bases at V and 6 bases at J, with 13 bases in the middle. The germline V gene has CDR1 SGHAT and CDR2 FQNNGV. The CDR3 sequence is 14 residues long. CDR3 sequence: CASSLGRRPGELFF. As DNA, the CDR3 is TGTGCCAGCAGCCTAGGACGACGTCCCGGGGAGCTGTTTTTT.

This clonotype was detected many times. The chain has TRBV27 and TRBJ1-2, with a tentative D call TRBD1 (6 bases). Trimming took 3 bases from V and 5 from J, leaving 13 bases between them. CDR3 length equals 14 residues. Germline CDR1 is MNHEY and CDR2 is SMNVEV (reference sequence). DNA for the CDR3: TGTGCCAGCAGTTTCGGGGCAGGGGTGTATGGCTACACCTTC. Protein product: CASSFGAGVYGYTF.

CDR3 sequence (DNA): TGCAGTGCTAGAGACGGTAGCGGGGGGGGTAGCTCCTACGAGCAGTACTTC. Translated: CSARDGSGGGSSYEQYF. The rearrangement joins TRBV20-1 to TRBJ2-7; 11 nucleotides match TRBD2. Unmatched junction bases numbered 7, after V lost 0 bases and J lost 0 bases. The CDR3 is made up of 17 amino acids. Per the germline V gene, CDR1 is DFQATT and CDR2 is SNEGSKA (reference sequence).